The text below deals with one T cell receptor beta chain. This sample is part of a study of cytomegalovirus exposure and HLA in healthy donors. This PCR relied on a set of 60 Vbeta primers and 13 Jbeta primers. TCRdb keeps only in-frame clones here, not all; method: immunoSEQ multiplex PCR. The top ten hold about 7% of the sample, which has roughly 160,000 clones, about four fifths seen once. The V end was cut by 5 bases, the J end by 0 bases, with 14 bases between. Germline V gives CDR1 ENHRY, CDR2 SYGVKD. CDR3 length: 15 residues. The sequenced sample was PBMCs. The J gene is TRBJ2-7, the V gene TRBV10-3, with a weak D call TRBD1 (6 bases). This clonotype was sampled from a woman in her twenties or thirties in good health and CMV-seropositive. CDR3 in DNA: TGTGCCATCAGTTCCAGACAGGCGAGCTCCTACGAGCAGTACTTC. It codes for CAISSRQASSYEQYF.